This TCR beta chain was captured by sequencing in a study of CD4+ T cells in melanoma. Overall study results and limits: Diverse differentiation states were reported for melanoma neoantigen-specific CD4+ T cells.

The CDR3 has 15 amino acids. V was clipped by 5 bases and J by 0 bases, with 16 bases between them. Germline V lookup: CDR1 SQVTM, CDR2 ANQGSEA. Assay: immunoSEQ multiplex PCR; the TCRdb copy retains only in-frame clones and omits some. The repertoire consists of more than 20,000 clones, with over 75% occurring once and the leading ten covering 9.7%. As to this clone: Its antigen remains unidentified.

The sequence was collected from a human donor with melanoma. The chain employs TRBV29-1 and TRBJ1-2; D gene unclear. The chain's CDR3 is CSVSHGRSANYGYTF. DNA for the CDR3: TGCAGCGTTAGCCACGGACGGTCTGCTAACTATGGCTACACCTTC.